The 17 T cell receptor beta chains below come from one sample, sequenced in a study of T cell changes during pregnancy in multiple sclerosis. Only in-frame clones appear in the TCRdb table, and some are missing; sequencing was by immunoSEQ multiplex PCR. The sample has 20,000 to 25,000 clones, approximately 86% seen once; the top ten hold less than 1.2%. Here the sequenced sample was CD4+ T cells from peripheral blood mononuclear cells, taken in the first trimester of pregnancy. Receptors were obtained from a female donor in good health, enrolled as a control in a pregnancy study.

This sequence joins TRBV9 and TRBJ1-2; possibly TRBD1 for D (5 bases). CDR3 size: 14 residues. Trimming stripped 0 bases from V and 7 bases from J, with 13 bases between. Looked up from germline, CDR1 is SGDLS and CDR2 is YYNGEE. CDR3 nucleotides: TGTGCCAGCAGCGTAGGAAACCCGGGGGGTGGCTACACCTTC. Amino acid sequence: CASSVGNPGGGYTF.

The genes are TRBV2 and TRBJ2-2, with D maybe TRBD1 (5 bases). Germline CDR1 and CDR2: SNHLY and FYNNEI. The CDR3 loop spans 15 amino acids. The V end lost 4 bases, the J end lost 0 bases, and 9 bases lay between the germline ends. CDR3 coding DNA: TGTGCCAGCAGTGTCCCCAGGGCGAACACCGGGGAGCTGTTTTTT. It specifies CASSVPRANTGELFF.

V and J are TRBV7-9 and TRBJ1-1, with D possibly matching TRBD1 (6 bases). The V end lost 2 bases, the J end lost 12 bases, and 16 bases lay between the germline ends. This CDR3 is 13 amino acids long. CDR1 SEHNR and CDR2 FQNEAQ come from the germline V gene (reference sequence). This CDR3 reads CASSLIWEQGPFF. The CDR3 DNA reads TGTGCCAGCAGCTTAATATGGGAGCAGGGGCCTTTCTTT.

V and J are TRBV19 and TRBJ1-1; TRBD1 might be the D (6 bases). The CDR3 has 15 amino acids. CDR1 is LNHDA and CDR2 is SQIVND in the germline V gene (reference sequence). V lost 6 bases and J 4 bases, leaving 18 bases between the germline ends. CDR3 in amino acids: CASSLQGLRGTEAFF. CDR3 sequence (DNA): TGTGCCAGTAGCCTCCAGGGGCTCAGGGGCACTGAAGCTTTCTTT.

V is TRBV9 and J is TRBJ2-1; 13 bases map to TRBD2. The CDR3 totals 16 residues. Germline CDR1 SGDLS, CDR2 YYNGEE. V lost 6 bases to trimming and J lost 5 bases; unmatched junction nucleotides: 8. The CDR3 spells CASTRLAGGADNEQFF. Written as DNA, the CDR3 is TGTGCCAGCACCCGACTAGCGGGAGGTGCCGACAATGAGCAGTTCTTC.

CDR3: CASSPGGIDRSPLHF. The CDR3 nucleotides are TGTGCCAGCTCACCGGGGGGTATTGACCGTTCACCCCTCCACTTT. V is TRBV18 and J is TRBJ1-6, with D possibly matching TRBD1 (5 bases). CDR3 length: 15 amino acids. Per germline, CDR1 KGHSH and CDR2 LQKENI. V lost 3 bases and J 9 bases, leaving 15 bases between the germline ends.

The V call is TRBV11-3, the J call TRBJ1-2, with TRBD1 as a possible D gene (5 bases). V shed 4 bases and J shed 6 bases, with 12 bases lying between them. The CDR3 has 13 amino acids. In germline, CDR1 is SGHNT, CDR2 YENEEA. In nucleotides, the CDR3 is TGTGCCAGCAGCTCCCAGGGTGCTAATGGCTACACCTTC. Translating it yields CASSSQGANGYTF.

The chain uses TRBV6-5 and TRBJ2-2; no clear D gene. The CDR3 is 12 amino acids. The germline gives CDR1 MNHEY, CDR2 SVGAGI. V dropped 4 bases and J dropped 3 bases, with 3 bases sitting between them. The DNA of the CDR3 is TGTGCCAGCAGTTCAGACACCGGGGAGCTGTTTTTT. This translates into CASSSDTGELFF.

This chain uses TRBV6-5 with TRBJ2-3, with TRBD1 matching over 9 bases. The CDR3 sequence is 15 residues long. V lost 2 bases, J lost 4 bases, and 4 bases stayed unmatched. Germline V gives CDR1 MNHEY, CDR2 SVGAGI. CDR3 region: CASSYRQGGADTQYF. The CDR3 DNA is TGTGCCAGCAGTTACCGACAGGGGGGGGCAGATACGCAGTATTTT.

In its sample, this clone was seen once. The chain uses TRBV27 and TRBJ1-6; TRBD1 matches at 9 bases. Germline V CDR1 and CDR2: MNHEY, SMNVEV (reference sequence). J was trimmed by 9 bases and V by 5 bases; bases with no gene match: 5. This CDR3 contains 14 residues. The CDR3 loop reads CASSQTGGGSPLHF. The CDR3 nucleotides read TGTGCCAGCAGTCAAACAGGGGGCGGTTCACCCCTCCACTTT.

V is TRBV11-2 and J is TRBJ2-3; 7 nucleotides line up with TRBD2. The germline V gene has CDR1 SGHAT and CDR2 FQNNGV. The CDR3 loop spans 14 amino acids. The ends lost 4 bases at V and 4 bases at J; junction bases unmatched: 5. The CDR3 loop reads CASSSLAGADTQYF. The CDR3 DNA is TGTGCCAGCAGCTCGCTCGCGGGAGCAGATACGCAGTATTTT.

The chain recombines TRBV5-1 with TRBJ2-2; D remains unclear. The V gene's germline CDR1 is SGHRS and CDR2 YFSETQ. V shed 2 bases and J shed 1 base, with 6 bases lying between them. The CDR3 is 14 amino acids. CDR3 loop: CASSLAQNTGELFF. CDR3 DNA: TGCGCCAGCAGCTTAGCGCAGAACACCGGGGAGCTGTTTTTT.

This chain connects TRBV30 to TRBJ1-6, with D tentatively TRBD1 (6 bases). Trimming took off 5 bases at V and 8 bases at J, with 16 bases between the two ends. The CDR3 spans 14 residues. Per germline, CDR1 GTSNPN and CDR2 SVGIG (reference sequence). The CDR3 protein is CAWGTGKRDSPLHF. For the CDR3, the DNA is TGTGCCTGGGGTACAGGGAAAAGAGATTCACCCCTCCACTTT.

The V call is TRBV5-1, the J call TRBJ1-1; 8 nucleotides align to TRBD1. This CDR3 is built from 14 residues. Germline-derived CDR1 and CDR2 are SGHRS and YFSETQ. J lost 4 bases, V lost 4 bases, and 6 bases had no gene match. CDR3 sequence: CASSGIQGGTEAFF. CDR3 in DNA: TGCGCCAGCAGCGGAATACAGGGGGGCACTGAAGCTTTCTTT.

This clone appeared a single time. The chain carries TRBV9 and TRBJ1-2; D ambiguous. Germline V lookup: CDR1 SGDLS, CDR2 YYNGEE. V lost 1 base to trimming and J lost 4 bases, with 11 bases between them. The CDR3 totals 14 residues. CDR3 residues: CASSVSGVAYGYTF. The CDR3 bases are TGTGCCAGCAGCGTATCCGGGGTCGCCTATGGCTACACCTTC.

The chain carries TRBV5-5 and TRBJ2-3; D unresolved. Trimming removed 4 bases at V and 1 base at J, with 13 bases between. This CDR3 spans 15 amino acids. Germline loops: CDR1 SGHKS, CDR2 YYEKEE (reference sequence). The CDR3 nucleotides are TGTGCCAGCAGCCCAGGCCCAGACCGCACAGATACGCAGTATTTT. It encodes CASSPGPDRTDTQYF.

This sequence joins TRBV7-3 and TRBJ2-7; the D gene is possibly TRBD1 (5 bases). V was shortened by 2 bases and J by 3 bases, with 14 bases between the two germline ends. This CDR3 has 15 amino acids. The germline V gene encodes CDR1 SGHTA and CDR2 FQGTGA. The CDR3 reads CASSLEPGPYYEQYF. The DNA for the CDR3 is TGTGCCAGCAGCTTAGAGCCAGGGCCGTACTACGAGCAGTACTTC.